The source of this TCR beta chain is a study of blood T cell repertoires in COVID-19. Overall study context: Spain, Italy and the United States supplied samples that represented acute and convalescent COVID-19. Sample material is recorded as cDNA or gDNA derived from T cells, B-cell-depleted T cells, or PBMCs.

Looked up from germline, CDR1 is MDHEN and CDR2 is SYDVKM. The CDR3 loop spans 16 amino acids. The junction had 7 bases not matched to a gene; V was cut back by 4 bases and J by 4 bases. Data came from immunoSEQ multiplex PCR; TCRdb stores just in-frame clones and leaves some out. The sample records 180,000 or so clones, 86% being singletons. V gene TRBV28 combines with J gene TRBJ2-5, with 12 bases identical to TRBD2. This TCR was sampled from a man aged 40-49 years with acute COVID-19. Sequences were obtained from PBMCs or T cells enriched from blood (not recorded which). The CDR3 spells CASSSLLAGGGETQYF. The CDR3 DNA reads TGTGCCAGCAGTTCCTTACTAGCGGGAGGTGGAGAGACCCAGTACTTC.